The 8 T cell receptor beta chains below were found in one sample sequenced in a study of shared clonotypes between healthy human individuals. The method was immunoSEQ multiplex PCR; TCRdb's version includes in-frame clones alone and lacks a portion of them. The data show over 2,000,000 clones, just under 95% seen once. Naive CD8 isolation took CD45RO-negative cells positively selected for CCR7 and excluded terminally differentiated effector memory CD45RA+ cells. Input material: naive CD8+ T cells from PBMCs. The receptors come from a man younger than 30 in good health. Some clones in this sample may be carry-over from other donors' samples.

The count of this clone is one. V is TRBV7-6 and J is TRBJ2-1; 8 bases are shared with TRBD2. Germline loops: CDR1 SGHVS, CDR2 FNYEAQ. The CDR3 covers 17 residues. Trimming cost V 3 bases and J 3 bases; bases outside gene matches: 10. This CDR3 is CASSFIVSTSGYNEQFF. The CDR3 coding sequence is TGTGCCAGCAGCTTTATTGTATCCACTAGCGGCTACAATGAGCAGTTCTTC. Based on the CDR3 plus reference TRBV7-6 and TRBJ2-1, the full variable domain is GAGVSQSPRYKVTKRGQDVALRCDPISGHVSLYWYRQALGQGPEFLTYFNYEAQQDKSGLPNDRFSAERPEGSISTLTIQRTEQRDSAMYRCASSFIVSTSGYNEQFFGPGTRLTVL.

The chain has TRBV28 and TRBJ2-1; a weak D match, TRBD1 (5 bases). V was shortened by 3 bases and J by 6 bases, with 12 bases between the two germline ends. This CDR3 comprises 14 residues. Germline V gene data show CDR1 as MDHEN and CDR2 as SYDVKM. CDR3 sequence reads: CASSFRQGLNEQFF. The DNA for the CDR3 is TGTGCCAGCAGTTTCCGGCAGGGTCTCAATGAGCAGTTCTTC.

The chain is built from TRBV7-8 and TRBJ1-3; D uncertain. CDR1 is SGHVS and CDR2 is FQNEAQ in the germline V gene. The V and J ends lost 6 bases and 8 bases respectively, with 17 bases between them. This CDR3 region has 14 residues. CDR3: CASRLIPESDTIYF. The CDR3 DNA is TGTGCCAGCAGGTTGATCCCAGAGTCCGACACCATATATTTT. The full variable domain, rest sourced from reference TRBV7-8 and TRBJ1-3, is GAGVSQSPRYKVAKRGQDVALRCDPISGHVSLFWYQQALGQGPEFLTYFQNEAQLDKSGLPSDRFFAERPEGSVSTLKIQRTQQEDSAVYLCASRLIPESDTIYFGEGSWLTVV.

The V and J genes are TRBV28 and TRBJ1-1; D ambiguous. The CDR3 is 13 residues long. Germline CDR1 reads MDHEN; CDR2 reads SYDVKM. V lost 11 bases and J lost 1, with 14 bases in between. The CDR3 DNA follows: TGTGCCCTGTCACCCTCAGCGAACACTGAAGCTTTCTTT. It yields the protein CALSPSANTEAFF.

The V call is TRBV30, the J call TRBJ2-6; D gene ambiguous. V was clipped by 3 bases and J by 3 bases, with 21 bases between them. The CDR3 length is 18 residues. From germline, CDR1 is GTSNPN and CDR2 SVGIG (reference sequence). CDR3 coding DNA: TGTGCCTGGAGGTCAGCTGTCCGCGCATTGAGTGGGGCCAACGTCCTGACTTTC. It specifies CAWRSAVRALSGANVLTF.

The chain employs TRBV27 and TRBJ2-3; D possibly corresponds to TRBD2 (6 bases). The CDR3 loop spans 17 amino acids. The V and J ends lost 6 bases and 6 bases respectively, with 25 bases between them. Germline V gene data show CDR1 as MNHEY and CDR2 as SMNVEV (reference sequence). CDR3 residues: CASSQLFPGLSSDTQYF. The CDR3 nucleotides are TGTGCCAGCAGCCAACTGTTTCCGGGACTTTCGTCGGATACGCAGTATTTT.

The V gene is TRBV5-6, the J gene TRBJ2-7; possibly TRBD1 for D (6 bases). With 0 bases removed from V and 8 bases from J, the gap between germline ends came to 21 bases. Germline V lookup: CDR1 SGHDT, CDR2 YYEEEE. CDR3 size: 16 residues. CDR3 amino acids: CASSLGQAVPGEKQYF. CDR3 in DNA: TGTGCCAGCAGCTTGGGACAGGCCGTGCCCGGAGAGAAGCAGTACTTC.

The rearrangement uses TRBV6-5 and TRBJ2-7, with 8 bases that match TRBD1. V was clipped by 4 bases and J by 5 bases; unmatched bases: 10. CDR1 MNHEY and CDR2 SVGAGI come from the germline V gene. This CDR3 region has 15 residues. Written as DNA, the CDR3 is TGTGCCAGCAGTTCGACAGGGGAGGACCCTGACGAGCAGTACTTC. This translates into CASSSTGEDPDEQYF.